The entry below describes one T cell receptor (beta chain). The antigen is undetermined. The CDR3 regions of TCR beta were amplified from RNA transcripts. With the HTBI primer set, the TCR CDR3 went through a first round of RT-PCR. TCRdb processed the multiplex PCR reads anew with MiXCR; each CDR3 protein has one entry. The sample carries about 580,000 distinct CDR3 sequences, just over 45% recorded once. Graves' hyperthyroidism is called stable when ophthalmopathy does not progress within 18 months. Those with hyperthyroidism were 18 to 65 years old, newly diagnosed, and ill for under 2 months. The diagnostic basis comprised clinical symptoms, serum thyroxine and TRAb, thyroid ultrasound and orbital computed tomography. This sample stems from a study of T cells in Graves' hyperthyroidism and ophthalmopathy. General observations from the study: Most clonotypes expanded in the thyroid (above 0.001) were also present in blood.

J was trimmed by 7 bases and V by 4 bases; bases with no gene match: 10. The CDR3 runs 14 residues. The germline CDR1 and CDR2 sequences are SGDLS and YYNGEE. The chain employs TRBV9 and TRBJ2-7, with TRBD1 matching 8 bases. This receptor was obtained from a woman aged 18 to 35 with Graves' hyperthyroidism. The sequenced sample was peripheral blood or thyroid tissue (not recorded which). In DNA, the CDR3 is TGTGCCAGCAGCCCAGGACAGGGCTACAATGAGCAGTACTTC. This gives the protein CASSPGQGYNEQYF. Based on the CDR3 plus reference TRBV9 and TRBJ2-7, the full variable domain is DSGVTQTPKHLITATGQRVTLRCSPRSGDLSVYWYQQSLDQGLQFLIQYYNGEERAKGNILERFSAQQFPDLHSELNLSSLELGDSALYFCASSPGQGYNEQYFGPGTRLTVT.